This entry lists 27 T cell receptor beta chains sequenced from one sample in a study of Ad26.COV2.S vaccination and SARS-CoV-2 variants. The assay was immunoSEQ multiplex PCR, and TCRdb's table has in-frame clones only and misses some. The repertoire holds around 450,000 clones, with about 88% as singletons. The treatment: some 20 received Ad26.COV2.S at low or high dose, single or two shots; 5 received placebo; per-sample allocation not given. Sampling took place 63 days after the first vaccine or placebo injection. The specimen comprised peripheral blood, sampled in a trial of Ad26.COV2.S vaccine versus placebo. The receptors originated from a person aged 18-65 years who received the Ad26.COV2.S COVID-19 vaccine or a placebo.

In DNA form, the CDR3 reads TGCGCCAGCAGTATCCTAGCGGGACGGGAGCAGTTCTTC. Translation gives CASSILAGREQFF. The chain links TRBV5-1 to TRBJ2-1; TRBD2 matches at 9 bases. V gave up 5 bases and J gave up 10 bases; unmatched junction bases: 7. Per the germline V gene, CDR1 is SGHRS and CDR2 is YFSETQ. The CDR3 consists of 13 residues.

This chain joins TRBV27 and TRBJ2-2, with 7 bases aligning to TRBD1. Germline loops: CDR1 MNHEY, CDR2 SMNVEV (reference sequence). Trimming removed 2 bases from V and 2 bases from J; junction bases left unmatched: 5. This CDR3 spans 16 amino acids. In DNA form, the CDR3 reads TGTGCCAGCAGTTTAATAGGGGGCATAAACACCGGGGAGCTGTTTTTT. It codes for CASSLIGGINTGELFF.

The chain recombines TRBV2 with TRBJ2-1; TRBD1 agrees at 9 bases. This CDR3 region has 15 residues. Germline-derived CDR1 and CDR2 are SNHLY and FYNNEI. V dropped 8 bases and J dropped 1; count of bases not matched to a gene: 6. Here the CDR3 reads CASGSGTGSYNEQFF. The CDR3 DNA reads TGTGCCAGCGGATCCGGGACAGGGTCCTACAATGAGCAGTTCTTC.

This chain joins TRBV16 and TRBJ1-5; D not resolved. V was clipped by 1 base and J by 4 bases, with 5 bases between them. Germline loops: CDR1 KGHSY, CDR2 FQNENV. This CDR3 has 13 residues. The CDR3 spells CASSQWINQPQHF. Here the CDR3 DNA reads TGTGCCAGCAGCCAATGGATAAATCAGCCCCAGCATTTT.

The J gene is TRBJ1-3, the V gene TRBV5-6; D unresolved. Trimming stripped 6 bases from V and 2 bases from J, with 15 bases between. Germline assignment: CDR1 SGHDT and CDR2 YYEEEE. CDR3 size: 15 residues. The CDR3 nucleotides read TGTGCCAGCACCCGGGCAGGTAACCCTGGAAACACCATATATTTT. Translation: CASTRAGNPGNTIYF.

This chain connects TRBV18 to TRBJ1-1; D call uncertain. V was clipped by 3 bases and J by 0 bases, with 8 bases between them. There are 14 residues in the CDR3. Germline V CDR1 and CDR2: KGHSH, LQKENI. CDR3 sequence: CASSPARMNTEAFF. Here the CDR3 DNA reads TGTGCCAGCTCACCCGCACGTATGAACACTGAAGCTTTCTTT. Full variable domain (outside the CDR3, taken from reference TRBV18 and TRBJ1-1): NAGVMQNPRHLVRRRGQEARLRCSPMKGHSHVYWYRQLPEEGLKFMVYLQKENIIDESGMPKERFSAEFPKEGPSILRIQQVVRGDSAAYFCASSPARMNTEAFFGQGTRLTVV.

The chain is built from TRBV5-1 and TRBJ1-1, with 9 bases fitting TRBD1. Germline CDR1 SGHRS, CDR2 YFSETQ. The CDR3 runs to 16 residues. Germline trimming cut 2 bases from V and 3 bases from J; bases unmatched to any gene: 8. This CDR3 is CASSLQGAGGYTEAFF. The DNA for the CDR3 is TGCGCCAGCAGCTTACAGGGGGCGGGTGGGTACACTGAAGCTTTCTTT.

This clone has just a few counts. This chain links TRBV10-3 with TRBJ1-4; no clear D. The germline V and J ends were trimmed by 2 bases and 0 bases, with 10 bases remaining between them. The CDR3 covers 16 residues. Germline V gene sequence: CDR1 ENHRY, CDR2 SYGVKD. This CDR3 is CAISERLASTNEKLFF. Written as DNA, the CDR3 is TGTGCCATCAGTGAGAGGTTAGCCTCAACTAATGAAAAACTGTTTTTT.

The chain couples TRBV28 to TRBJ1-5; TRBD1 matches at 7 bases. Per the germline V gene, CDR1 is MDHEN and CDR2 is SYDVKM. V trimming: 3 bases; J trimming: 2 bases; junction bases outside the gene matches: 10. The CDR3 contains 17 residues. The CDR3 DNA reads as TGTGCCAGCAGTTTGGGACAGTTTATAGCGGGCAATCAGCCCCAGCATTTT. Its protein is CASSLGQFIAGNQPQHF.

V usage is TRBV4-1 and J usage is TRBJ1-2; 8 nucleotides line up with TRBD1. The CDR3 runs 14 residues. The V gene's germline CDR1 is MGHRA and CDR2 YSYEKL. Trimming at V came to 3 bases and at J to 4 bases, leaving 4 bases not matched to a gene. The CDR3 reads CASSHETGGYGYTF. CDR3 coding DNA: TGCGCCAGCAGCCACGAAACAGGGGGCTATGGCTACACCTTC.

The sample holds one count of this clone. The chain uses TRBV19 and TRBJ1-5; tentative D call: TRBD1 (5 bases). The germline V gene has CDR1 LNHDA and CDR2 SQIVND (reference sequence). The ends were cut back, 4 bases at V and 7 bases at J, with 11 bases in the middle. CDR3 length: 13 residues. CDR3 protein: CASSNRRGQPQHF. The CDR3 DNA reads TGTGCCAGTAGTAACCGGAGGGGCCAGCCCCAGCATTTT.

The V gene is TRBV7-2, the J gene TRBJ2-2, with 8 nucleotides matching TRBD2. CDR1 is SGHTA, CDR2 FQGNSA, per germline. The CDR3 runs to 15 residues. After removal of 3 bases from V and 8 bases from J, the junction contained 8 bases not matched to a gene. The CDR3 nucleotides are TGTGCCAGCAGCTTGGGCCAGCGGGGGATTGGGGAGCTGTTTTTT. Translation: CASSLGQRGIGELFF. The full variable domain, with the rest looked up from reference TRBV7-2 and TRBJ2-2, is GAGVSQSPSNKVTEKGKDVELRCDPISGHTALYWYRQSLGQGLEFLIYFQGNSAPDKSGLPSDRFSAERTGGSVSTLTIQRTQQEDSAVYLCASSLGQRGIGELFFGEGSRLTVL.

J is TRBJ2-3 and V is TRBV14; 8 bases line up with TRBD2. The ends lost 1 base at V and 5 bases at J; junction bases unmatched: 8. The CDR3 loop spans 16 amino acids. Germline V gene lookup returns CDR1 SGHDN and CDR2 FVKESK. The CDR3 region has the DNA TGTGCCAGCAGCCAAGGGTCACAGGCGGGAGGAGATACGCAGTATTTT. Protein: CASSQGSQAGGDTQYF.

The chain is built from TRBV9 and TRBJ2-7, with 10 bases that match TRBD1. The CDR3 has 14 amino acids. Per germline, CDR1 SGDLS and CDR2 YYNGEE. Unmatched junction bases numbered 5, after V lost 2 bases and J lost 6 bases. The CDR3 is CASSVRDRGSEQYF. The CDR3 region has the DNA TGTGCCAGCAGCGTCCGGGACAGGGGCAGCGAGCAGTACTTC.

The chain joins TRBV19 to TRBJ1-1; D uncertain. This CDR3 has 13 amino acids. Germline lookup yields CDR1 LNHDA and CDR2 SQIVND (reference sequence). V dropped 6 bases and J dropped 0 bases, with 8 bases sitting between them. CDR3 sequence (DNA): TGTGCCAGTAGGACACTGATGAACACTGAAGCTTTCTTT. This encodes CASRTLMNTEAFF.

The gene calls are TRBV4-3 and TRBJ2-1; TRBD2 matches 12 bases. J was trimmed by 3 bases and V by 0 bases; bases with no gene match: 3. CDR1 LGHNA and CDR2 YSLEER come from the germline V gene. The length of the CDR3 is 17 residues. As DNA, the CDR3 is TGCGCCAGCAGCCAAGACCTGACTAGCGGGGGCTACAATGAGCAGTTCTTC. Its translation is CASSQDLTSGGYNEQFF.

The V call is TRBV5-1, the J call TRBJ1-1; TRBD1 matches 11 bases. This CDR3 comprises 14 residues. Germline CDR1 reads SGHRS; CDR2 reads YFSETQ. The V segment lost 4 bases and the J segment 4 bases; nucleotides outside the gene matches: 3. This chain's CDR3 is CASSPGTGGTEAFF. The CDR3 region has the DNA TGCGCCAGCAGCCCCGGGACAGGGGGCACTGAAGCTTTCTTT.

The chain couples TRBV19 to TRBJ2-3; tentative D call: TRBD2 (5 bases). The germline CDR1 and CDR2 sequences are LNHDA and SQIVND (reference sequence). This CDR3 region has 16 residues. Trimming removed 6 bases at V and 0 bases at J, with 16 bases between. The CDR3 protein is CASRADSVSSTDTQYF. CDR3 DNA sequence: TGTGCCAGTAGGGCCGATAGCGTTTCTAGCACAGATACGCAGTATTTT.

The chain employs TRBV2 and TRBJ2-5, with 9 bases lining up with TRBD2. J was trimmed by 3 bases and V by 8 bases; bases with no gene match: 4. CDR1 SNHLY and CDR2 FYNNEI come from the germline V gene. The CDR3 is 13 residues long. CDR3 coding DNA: TGTGCCAGCGTGGGACTAGCCAAAGAGACCCAGTACTTC. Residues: CASVGLAKETQYF.

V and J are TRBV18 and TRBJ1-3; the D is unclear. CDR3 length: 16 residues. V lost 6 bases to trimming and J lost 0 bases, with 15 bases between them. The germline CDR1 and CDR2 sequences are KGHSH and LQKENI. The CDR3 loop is CASSPNDGSSGNTIYF. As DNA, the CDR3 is TGTGCCAGCTCTCCTAATGACGGCTCCTCTGGAAACACCATATATTTT. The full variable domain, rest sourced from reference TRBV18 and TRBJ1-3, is NAGVMQNPRHLVRRRGQEARLRCSPMKGHSHVYWYRQLPEEGLKFMVYLQKENIIDESGMPKERFSAEFPKEGPSILRIQQVVRGDSAAYFCASSPNDGSSGNTIYFGEGSWLTVV.

The CDR3 here is CASSLVGGRDTGELFF. The CDR3 DNA follows: TGCGCCAGCAGCTTGGTGGGGGGCCGAGACACCGGGGAGCTGTTTTTT. The rearrangement uses TRBV5-1 and TRBJ2-2; tentatively, D is TRBD1 or TRBD2 (6 bases each). The CDR3 length is 16 residues. Deletions cut 0 bases from V and 3 bases from J, with 12 bases between. Germline V gene lookup returns CDR1 SGHRS and CDR2 YFSETQ. Together with reference TRBV5-1 and TRBJ2-2, the CDR3 gives the full variable domain: KAGVTQTPRYLIKTRGQQVTLSCSPISGHRSVSWYQQTPGQGLQFLFEYFSETQRNKGNFPGRFSGRQFSNSRSEMNVSTLELGDSALYLCASSLVGGRDTGELFFGEGSRLTVL.

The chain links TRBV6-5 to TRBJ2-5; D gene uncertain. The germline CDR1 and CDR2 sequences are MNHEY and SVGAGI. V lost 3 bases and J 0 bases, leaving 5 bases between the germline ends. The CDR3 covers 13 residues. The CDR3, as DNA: TGTGCCAGCAGTTATCAGGACCAAGAGACCCAGTACTTC. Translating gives CASSYQDQETQYF.

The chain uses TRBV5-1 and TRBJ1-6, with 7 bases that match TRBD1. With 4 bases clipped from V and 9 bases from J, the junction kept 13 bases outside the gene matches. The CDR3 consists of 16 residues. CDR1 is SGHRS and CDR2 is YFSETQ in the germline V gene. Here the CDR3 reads CASSPTYTGEGSPLHF. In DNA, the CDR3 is TGCGCCAGCAGCCCGACTTATACAGGGGAAGGTTCACCCCTCCACTTT.

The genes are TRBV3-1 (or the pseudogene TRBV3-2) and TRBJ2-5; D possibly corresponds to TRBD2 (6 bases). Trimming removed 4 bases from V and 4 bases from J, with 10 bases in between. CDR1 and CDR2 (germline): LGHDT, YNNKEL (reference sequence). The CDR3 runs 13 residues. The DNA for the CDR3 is TGTGCCAGCAGCCTCGGGCGGGGAGAGACCCAGTACTTC. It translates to CASSLGRGETQYF.

CDR3 DNA sequence: TGTGCCAGCAGCGTAGGGACTAGCGGGAGTGTTGAGCAGTTCTTC. Its translation: CASSVGTSGSVEQFF. V usage is TRBV7-3 and J usage is TRBJ2-1, with 14 bases identical to TRBD2. CDR1 and CDR2 (germline): SGHTA, FQGTGA. Losses at the gene ends were 5 bases for V and 9 bases for J; bases not matched to a gene: 6. This CDR3 region has 15 residues. The full variable domain, in which reference TRBV7-3 and TRBJ2-1 provide the parts outside the CDR3, is GAGVSQTPSNKVTEKGKYVELRCDPISGHTALYWYRQSLGQGPEFLIYFQGTGAADDSGLPNDRFFAVRPEGSVSTLKIQRTERGDSAVYLCASSVGTSGSVEQFFGPGTRLTVL.

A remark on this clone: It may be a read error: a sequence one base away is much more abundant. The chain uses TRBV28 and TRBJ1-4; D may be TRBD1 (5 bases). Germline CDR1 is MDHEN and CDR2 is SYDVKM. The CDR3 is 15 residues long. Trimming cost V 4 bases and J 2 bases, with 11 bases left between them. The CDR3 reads CASSSGGMTNEKLFF. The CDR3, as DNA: TGTGCCAGCAGTTCGGGGGGGATGACTAATGAAAAACTGTTTTTT.

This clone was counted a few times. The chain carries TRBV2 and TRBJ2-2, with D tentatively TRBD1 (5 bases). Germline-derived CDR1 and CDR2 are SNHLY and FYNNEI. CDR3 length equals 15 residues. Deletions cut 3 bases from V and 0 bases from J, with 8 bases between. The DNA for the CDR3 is TGTGCCAGCAGTGACTCGACAGCGAACACCGGGGAGCTGTTTTTT. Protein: CASSDSTANTGELFF. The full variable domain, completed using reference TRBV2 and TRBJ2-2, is EPEVTQTPSHQVTQMGQEVILRCVPISNHLYFYWYRQILGQKVEFLVSFYNNEISEKSEIFDDQFSVERPDGSNFTLKIRSTKLEDSAMYFCASSDSTANTGELFFGEGSRLTVL.